One sample yielded the 29 T cell receptor beta chains listed below, sequenced in a study of cytomegalovirus exposure and HLA in healthy donors (dated by TCRdb to the late 2010s). The library relied on the immunoSEQ multiplex PCR assay. Here the immuneACCESS table is served through TCRdb, limited to in-frame sequences with V and J called. Missing clones are a known gap in these copies; in checked studies unresolved V genes cover under half, and the rest lacks a known reason. This sample lists about 180,000 clones; approximately 86% were detected once. The top ten hold less than 3% of the sample. The sample taken for sequencing was PBMCs. These receptors were taken from a man in his late teens or twenties in good health and CMV-seropositive.

This rearrangement joins TRBV11-2 to TRBJ1-2, with D uncertain. The CDR3 loop spans 13 amino acids. Germline-derived CDR1 and CDR2 are SGHAT and FQNNGV. Deletions cut 0 bases from V and 10 bases from J, with 12 bases between. Here the CDR3 reads CASSLDQASHYTF. CDR3 nucleotide sequence: TGTGCCAGCAGCTTAGATCAAGCGAGCCACTACACCTTC.

The chain couples TRBV10-2 to TRBJ2-7; D gene uncertain. The CDR3 is 12 residues long. V shed 5 bases and J shed 6 bases, with 11 bases lying between them. Germline CDR1 is WSHSY and CDR2 is SAAADI. Here the CDR3 reads CASSSLGPEQYF. The CDR3, as DNA: TGCGCCAGCAGTAGCCTAGGCCCCGAGCAGTACTTC.

This clone was counted only a few times. The rearrangement links TRBV7-2 to TRBJ2-7; a possible D gene is TRBD2 (5 bases). Germline CDR1 and CDR2: SGHTA and FQGNSA. Trimming removed 5 bases from V and 7 bases from J, with 15 bases in between. This CDR3 contains 13 residues. The CDR3 DNA reads as TGTGCCAGCAGCCCGACCGTTACGGGGGAGCAGTACTTC. It codes for CASSPTVTGEQYF.

The J gene is TRBJ2-4, the V gene TRBV28; 14 positions match TRBD2. CDR1 and CDR2 from the germline V gene are MDHEN and SYDVKM. The CDR3 loop spans 17 amino acids. Trimming at V came to 6 bases and at J to 8 bases, leaving 12 bases not matched to a gene. The CDR3 DNA follows: TGTGCCAGCAGCCCCGGGACTAGCGGGAGATGGCAGGACATTCAGTACTTC. This encodes CASSPGTSGRWQDIQYF.

V gene TRBV4-3 combines with J gene TRBJ2-2; D not resolved. V was trimmed by 5 bases and J by 7 bases, leaving 17 bases between them. Germline V gives CDR1 LGHNA, CDR2 YSLEER. CDR3 size: 15 residues. In DNA, the CDR3 is TGCGCCAGCAGCAAAACAGAATCCCGGAACGGGGAGCTGTTTTTT. It translates to CASSKTESRNGELFF.

In regard to this clone: The junction shows a germline mismatch at one end, possibly a read error. This sequence joins TRBV28 and TRBJ2-7; TRBD1 matches at 8 bases. Germline-derived CDR1 and CDR2 are MDHEN and SYDVKM. The CDR3 has 12 amino acids. CDR3 residues: CASSWVTGGIAF. CDR3 nucleotides: TGTGCCAGCAGTTGGGTTACAGGGGGGATTGCCTTC.

The genes are TRBV13 and TRBJ2-4; D not resolved. Trimming cost V 3 bases and J 0 bases, with 6 bases left between them. Germline-derived CDR1 and CDR2 are PRHDT and FYEKMQ (reference sequence). The CDR3 has 14 residues. The CDR3 reads CASSLGSAKNIQYF. The CDR3 region has the DNA TGTGCCAGCAGCTTGGGCTCAGCCAAAAACATTCAGTACTTC.

The chain has TRBV19 and TRBJ1-2; D might be TRBD1 (6 bases). V lost 5 bases and J 4 bases, leaving 14 bases between the germline ends. The CDR3 extends over 14 amino acids. CDR1 and CDR2 (germline): LNHDA, SQIVND (reference sequence). The CDR3 DNA sequence: TGTGCCAGTAGTCCCCAGGGGCGGTCCTATGGCTACACCTTC. Translated, it gives CASSPQGRSYGYTF. Looking up the rest from reference TRBV19 and TRBJ1-2 gives the full variable domain: DGGITQSPKYLFRKEGQNVTLSCEQNLNHDAMYWYRQDPGQGLRLIYYSQIVNDFQKGDIAEGYSVSREKKESFPLTVTSAQKNPTAFYLCASSPQGRSYGYTFGSGTRLTVV.

The chain combines TRBV10-3 with TRBJ1-1; maybe TRBD1 (6 bases). This CDR3 comprises 13 residues. Germline CDR1 and CDR2: ENHRY and SYGVKD. Trimming removed 4 bases from V and 1 base from J, with 7 bases in between. The CDR3 region is CAISGTANTEAFF. DNA of the CDR3: TGTGCCATCAGTGGGACAGCGAACACTGAAGCTTTCTTT.

This chain uses TRBV4-3 with TRBJ1-4, with TRBD1 matching 7 bases. Germline lookup yields CDR1 LGHNA and CDR2 YSLEER. V lost 4 bases and J lost 7; bases outside the gene matches: 21. The CDR3 runs to 19 residues. CDR3 protein: CASSRSMTGHRDVIEKLFF. CDR3 DNA: TGCGCCAGCAGCCGATCAATGACAGGGCATCGCGATGTTATTGAAAAACTGTTTTTT.

The V and J genes are TRBV2 and TRBJ2-1; D may be TRBD1 (6 bases). The CDR3 extends over 14 amino acids. V was clipped by 6 bases and J by 7 bases, with 16 bases between them. CDR1 and CDR2 (germline): SNHLY, FYNNEI. CDR3: CASRANRDTNEQFF. The CDR3 DNA follows: TGTGCCAGCAGAGCGAACCGGGACACAAATGAGCAGTTCTTC.

This chain joins TRBV19 and TRBJ2-7; 7 nucleotides agree with TRBD2. CDR3 size: 14 residues. With 6 bases clipped from V and 2 bases from J, the junction kept 7 bases outside the gene matches. Germline CDR1 LNHDA, CDR2 SQIVND (reference sequence). CDR3 region: CASSLDSGPYEQYF. DNA for the CDR3: TGTGCCAGTAGCCTTGATAGCGGGCCCTACGAGCAGTACTTC.

This chain joins TRBV5-1 and TRBJ2-7, with D possibly being TRBD1 (5 bases). V was shortened by 1 base and J by 5 bases, with 10 bases between the two germline ends. Looked up from germline, CDR1 is SGHRS and CDR2 is YFSETQ. This CDR3 is 13 amino acids long. The CDR3 reads CASSLPGLNEQYF. The CDR3 DNA reads TGCGCCAGCAGCTTGCCAGGGTTAAACGAGCAGTACTTC.

This clone was detected only a few times. The rearrangement uses TRBV12-5 and TRBJ1-1, with D hard to call. The CDR3 runs 15 residues. Between the trimmed V and J ends, which lost 4 bases and 1 base, there was a span of 13 bases. Looked up from germline, CDR1 is LGHNT and CDR2 is FRNRAP. CDR3 loop: CASGSSSAENTEAFF. CDR3 nucleotide sequence: TGTGCTAGTGGTTCATCCTCGGCGGAGAACACTGAAGCTTTCTTT.

The V gene is TRBV30, the J gene TRBJ2-3, with 8 bases fitting TRBD2. V was pared by 4 bases and J by 4 bases, with 4 bases of the junction left unmatched. Germline CDR1 and CDR2: GTSNPN and SVGIG (reference sequence). The CDR3 runs 13 residues. DNA of the CDR3: TGTGCCTGGAAGCGGGGGACCTCAGATACGCAGTATTTT. The encoded protein is CAWKRGTSDTQYF.

This clone was seen only a few times. J is TRBJ2-2 and V is TRBV20-1; D is unresolved. Germline CDR1 reads DFQATT; CDR2 reads SNEGSKA (reference sequence). The CDR3 totals 11 residues. V gave up 5 bases and J gave up 3 bases, with 4 bases separating them. The CDR3 coding sequence is TGCAGTGCTCAGTACACCGGGGAGCTGTTTTTT. Its translation: CSAQYTGELFF.

CDR3 in amino acids: CASSRLGQSTDTQYF. The CDR3 DNA sequence: TGTGCCAGCAGTCGACTTGGACAAAGCACAGATACGCAGTATTTT. The chain has TRBV6-5 and TRBJ2-3, with D possibly TRBD1 on 5 matching bases. With 5 bases removed from V and 0 bases from J, the gap between germline ends came to 12 bases. CDR1 and CDR2 (germline): MNHEY, SVGAGI. The CDR3 extends over 15 amino acids.

This chain uses TRBV5-1 with TRBJ2-3; TRBD1 agrees at 10 bases. V shed 4 bases and J 1 base; nucleotides not matched to a gene: 6. CDR1 and CDR2 (germline): SGHRS, YFSETQ. The CDR3 length is 16 residues. The CDR3 region is CASSRGQGSGTDTQYF. CDR3 coding DNA: TGCGCCAGCAGCAGGGGACAGGGGTCGGGCACAGATACGCAGTATTTT. The variable domain in full, with the rest retrieved from reference TRBV5-1 and TRBJ2-3, is KAGVTQTPRYLIKTRGQQVTLSCSPISGHRSVSWYQQTPGQGLQFLFEYFSETQRNKGNFPGRFSGRQFSNSRSEMNVSTLELGDSALYLCASSRGQGSGTDTQYFGPGTRLTVL.

The chain is built from TRBV19 and TRBJ2-3; D possibly corresponds to TRBD1 (6 bases). Germline V gene data show CDR1 as LNHDA and CDR2 as SQIVND (reference sequence). The CDR3 contains 14 residues. V dropped 5 bases and J dropped 0 bases, with 9 bases sitting between them. The CDR3 DNA follows: TGTGCCAGTAGTCCAGGGGCTAGCACAGATACGCAGTATTTT. It specifies CASSPGASTDTQYF.

The chain is built from TRBV4-2 and TRBJ2-1, with a weak D call TRBD2 (5 bases). With 0 bases removed from V and 7 bases from J, the gap between germline ends came to 10 bases. Germline V CDR1 and CDR2: LGHNA, YNFKEQ. This CDR3 is 14 amino acids long. The CDR3 bases are TGTGCCAGCAGCCAAGAAGCTAGCCGGAATGAGCAGTTCTTC. Residues: CASSQEASRNEQFF.

J is TRBJ2-7 and V is TRBV6-5; the match to TRBD1 covers 9 bases. The CDR3 runs to 16 residues. Germline loops: CDR1 MNHEY, CDR2 SVGAGI. V shed 2 bases, J shed 4 bases, and the junction held 9 bases outside the gene matches. In DNA form, the CDR3 reads TGTGCCAGCAGTTACAAACGGACAGGGGTAGCGTACGAGCAGTACTTC. This sequence encodes CASSYKRTGVAYEQYF.

V usage is TRBV5-4 and J usage is TRBJ2-7, with 10 bases identical to TRBD2. CDR3 length equals 16 residues. Losses at the gene ends were 1 base for V and 5 bases for J; bases not matched to a gene: 9. The germline gives CDR1 SGHNT, CDR2 YYREEE (reference sequence). The CDR3 sequence: CASSLLPLGLANEQYF. The CDR3 DNA reads TGTGCCAGCAGCTTGTTACCTTTGGGACTAGCGAACGAGCAGTACTTC.

The chain employs TRBV29-1 and TRBJ1-2; no clear D gene. Trimming took 2 bases from V and 4 from J, leaving 8 bases between them. The CDR3 loop spans 12 amino acids. CDR1 and CDR2 (germline): SQVTM, ANQGSEA. CDR3 sequence (DNA): TGCAGCGTTGAAAGCCCCTCCTATGGCTACACCTTC. Protein sequence: CSVESPSYGYTF.

The chain couples TRBV27 to TRBJ2-6, with D possibly being TRBD1 (6 bases). This CDR3 comprises 16 residues. V lost 6 bases and J lost 2, with 14 bases in between. CDR1 and CDR2 (germline): MNHEY, SMNVEV (reference sequence). CDR3 coding DNA: TGTGCCAGCAGCCTTACAGGGTTAACTGGGGCCAACGTCCTGACTTTC. Translation gives CASSLTGLTGANVLTF.

As regards this clone: At the DNA level, this CDR3 is encoded by other sequences in the same sample as well. The V and J genes are TRBV18 and TRBJ2-3; possibly TRBD2 for D (6 bases). Germline lookup yields CDR1 KGHSH and CDR2 LQKENI. This CDR3 is built from 14 residues. Trimming left V 2 bases short and J 6 bases short, with 12 bases between. CDR3 residues: CASSPGTGADTQYF. In DNA form, the CDR3 reads TGTGCCAGCTCACCAGGGACTGGGGCGGATACGCAGTATTTT. The full variable domain, its missing parts supplied by reference TRBV18 and TRBJ2-3, is NAGVMQNPRHLVRRRGQEARLRCSPMKGHSHVYWYRQLPEEGLKFMVYLQKENIIDESGMPKERFSAEFPKEGPSILRIQQVVRGDSAAYFCASSPGTGADTQYFGPGTRLTVL.

V is TRBV4-1 and J is TRBJ2-7; 7 nucleotides line up with TRBD2. In germline, CDR1 is MGHRA, CDR2 YSYEKL. V shed 3 bases, J shed 5 bases, and the junction held 16 bases outside the gene matches. The CDR3 has 17 residues. CDR3 bases: TGCGCCAGCAGCCACCTCGGAGGGGAGCGGGGAGGGGACGAGCAGTACTTC. Protein: CASSHLGGERGGDEQYF.

The chain joins TRBV7-9 to TRBJ2-3; TRBD2 agrees at 10 bases. Germline trimming cut 0 bases from V and 2 bases from J; bases unmatched to any gene: 5. CDR3 size: 17 residues. Germline values: CDR1 SEHNR, CDR2 FQNEAQ (reference sequence). The CDR3 protein is CASSLAPAGGFTDTQYF. The CDR3, as DNA: TGTGCCAGCAGCTTAGCCCCAGCGGGGGGGTTCACAGATACGCAGTATTTT.

This clone appeared once. The CDR3 loop is CASSTTSSDTQYF. Here the CDR3 DNA reads TGTGCCAGCAGTACGACTAGCTCAGATACGCAGTATTTT. The gene calls are TRBV27 and TRBJ2-3, with TRBD2 matching over 7 bases. CDR1 is MNHEY and CDR2 is SMNVEV in the germline V gene (reference sequence). V was pared by 5 bases and J by 4 bases, with 3 bases of the junction left unmatched. This CDR3 region has 13 residues.

This sequence joins TRBV4-1 and TRBJ1-6; weak D call: TRBD1 (5 bases). CDR3 length equals 15 residues. V dropped 0 bases and J dropped 9 bases, with 12 bases sitting between them. Germline V gene sequence: CDR1 MGHRA, CDR2 YSYEKL. The CDR3 loop is CASSQDIGQSSPLHF. The CDR3 DNA is TGCGCCAGCAGCCAAGATATCGGACAATCTTCACCCCTCCACTTT.